This T cell receptor beta chain was profiled in a study of shared clonotypes between healthy human individuals. Study in general: The composition of the donors was a couple of women and a few men aged 18 to 49. Each donor's CD8 memory used one plate, CD8 naive two, each CD4 subset three. The study's findings and limits: Roughly 5% of naive CD4 clonotypes were common to a handful of donors.

About this clone: The target antigen is unknown.

Sequencing used immunoSEQ multiplex PCR; TCRdb keeps in-frame clones, though not all of them. This repertoire shows around 2,100,000 clones, 85% to 95% found once; its top ten account for 0.9% to 1.5%. J gave up 10 bases and V 4 bases, and 12 bases lay outside the gene matches. Germline CDR1 reads SGHDT; CDR2 reads YYEEEE. CDR3 length: 14 amino acids. CD45RO-negative, CCR7-selected cells formed the naive CD8 fraction, which excluded terminally differentiated effector memory CD45RA+ cells. The sample taken for sequencing was naive CD8+ T cells sorted from blood. This receptor was taken from a man aged 18-30 years in good health. The rearrangement uses TRBV5-6 and TRBJ2-5; 8 bases agree with TRBD1. CDR3: CASSPQGAEVGQYF. Here the CDR3 DNA reads TGTGCCAGCAGCCCTCAGGGGGCGGAGGTGGGCCAGTACTTC.